The 17 T cell receptor beta chains listed next were all sequenced from one sample in a study of cytomegalovirus exposure and HLA in healthy donors. Primers for the PCR totalled 60 Vbeta and 13 Jbeta. Only in-frame clones appear in the TCRdb table, and some are missing; sequencing was by immunoSEQ multiplex PCR. The sample carries approximately 220,000 clones, over 80% recorded once. Sequencing was carried out using PBMCs. These receptors came from a boy between 2 and 15 years old in good health and CMV-seronegative.

This rearrangement joins TRBV6-5 to TRBJ2-1; possibly TRBD1 for D (6 bases). This CDR3 spans 12 amino acids. In germline, CDR1 is MNHEY, CDR2 SVGAGI. The V end was cut by 5 bases, the J end by 8 bases, with 10 bases between. The DNA of the CDR3 is TGTGCCAGCAGTGACCACAGGGATGAGCAGTTCTTC. Translating it yields CASSDHRDEQFF.

This sequence joins TRBV7-9 and TRBJ1-2, with D maybe TRBD1 (6 bases). The CDR3 has 13 residues. CDR1 and CDR2 (germline): SEHNR, FQNEAQ (reference sequence). Between the trimmed V and J ends, which lost 4 bases and 8 bases, there was a span of 14 bases. The CDR3 nucleotides read TGTGCCAGCAGCTCTGACAGGTCGGACGGCTACACCTTC. It specifies CASSSDRSDGYTF. The entire variable domain, with the rest obtained from reference TRBV7-9 and TRBJ1-2, is as follows: DTGVSQNPRHKITKRGQNVTFRCDPISEHNRLYWYRQTLGQGPEFLTYFQNEAQLEKSRLLSDRFSAERPKGSFSTLEIQRTEQGDSAMYLCASSSDRSDGYTFGSGTRLTVV.

J is TRBJ2-7 and V is TRBV5-5; 8 positions agree with TRBD2. The CDR3 is made up of 15 amino acids. The V gene end was trimmed by 0 bases and the J gene end by 2 bases; junction bases not matched to a gene: 4. Germline-derived CDR1 and CDR2 are SGHKS and YYEKEE (reference sequence). CDR3 DNA: TGTGCCAGCAGCTTGGTACGGGAGGGGGCCTACGAGCAGTACTTC. Protein: CASSLVREGAYEQYF.

This clone was detected a few times. The chain uses TRBV10-3 and TRBJ1-5, with D tentatively TRBD1 (6 bases). V lost 7 bases and J 0 bases, leaving 10 bases between the germline ends. Germline V lookup: CDR1 ENHRY, CDR2 SYGVKD. This CDR3 is 14 amino acids long. The CDR3 is CAIKGQYSNQPQHF. The CDR3 nucleotides are TGTGCCATCAAGGGACAATATAGCAATCAGCCCCAGCATTTT.

The chain couples TRBV4-1 to TRBJ2-1; D not resolved. V lost 1 base to trimming and J lost 2 bases, with 12 bases between them. CDR1 is MGHRA and CDR2 is YSYEKL in the germline V gene. The length of the CDR3 is 16 residues. CDR3 amino acids: CASSQVHSLAYNEQFF. The CDR3 DNA reads as TGCGCCAGCAGCCAAGTGCACAGCTTAGCCTACAATGAGCAGTTCTTC.

The chain recombines TRBV7-2 with TRBJ1-5; D gene unclear. V lost 1 base and J 3 bases, leaving 10 bases between the germline ends. The CDR3 runs to 15 residues. The germline V gene encodes CDR1 SGHTA and CDR2 FQGNSA. The CDR3 is CASSLDGQVNQPQHF. The CDR3 DNA is TGTGCCAGCAGCTTAGATGGGCAGGTCAATCAGCCCCAGCATTTT.

The CDR3 coding sequence is TGTGCCAGCAGTCTACGGGGCTACGAGCAGTACTTC. Translated: CASSLRGYEQYF. The V gene is TRBV6-5, the J gene TRBJ2-7; maybe TRBD2 (5 bases). This CDR3 is 12 amino acids long. Trimming took 5 bases from V and 3 from J, leaving 8 bases between them. Germline assignment: CDR1 MNHEY and CDR2 SVGAGI.

The V gene is TRBV7-2, the J gene TRBJ2-1; 8 nucleotides agree with TRBD2. CDR1 SGHTA and CDR2 FQGNSA come from the germline V gene. The CDR3 sequence is 17 residues long. The ends lost 5 bases at V and 2 bases at J; junction bases unmatched: 11. The CDR3 sequence is CASSRWGSGSPYNEQFF. The CDR3 nucleotides read TGTGCCAGCAGCCGATGGGGCAGCGGGAGCCCCTACAATGAGCAGTTCTTC.

The rearrangement links TRBV13 to TRBJ2-1, with 9 bases identical to TRBD2. Germline V CDR1 and CDR2: PRHDT, FYEKMQ (reference sequence). This CDR3 comprises 15 residues. V dropped 0 bases and J dropped 8; count of bases not matched to a gene: 5. The CDR3 bases are TGTGCCAGCAGCTTAGGGCGGGGGGGCTTAGATGAGCAGTTCTTC. The encoded protein is CASSLGRGGLDEQFF.

In regard to this clone: Other DNA sequences of this sample code for an identical CDR3. This chain uses TRBV4-1 with TRBJ2-7, with TRBD2 matching 8 bases. The junction had 12 bases not matched to a gene; V was cut back by 1 base and J by 7 bases. Per germline, CDR1 MGHRA and CDR2 YSYEKL. The CDR3 contains 16 residues. This CDR3 reads CASSQVTAGVREEQYF. DNA for the CDR3: TGCGCCAGCAGCCAAGTAACAGCGGGGGTAAGAGAAGAGCAGTACTTC.

This clone was recorded once. The chain employs TRBV13 and TRBJ1-6, with D perhaps matching TRBD1 (6 bases). Trimming cost V 1 base and J 6 bases, with 10 bases left between them. CDR1 is PRHDT and CDR2 is FYEKMQ in the germline V gene (reference sequence). The CDR3 extends over 15 amino acids. The CDR3 sequence: CASSLAGDPNSPLHF. CDR3 coding DNA: TGTGCCAGCAGCTTAGCAGGGGACCCTAATTCACCCCTCCACTTT.

V gene TRBV6-6 combines with J gene TRBJ1-1, with 9 bases identical to TRBD1. V lost 0 bases and J lost 4; bases outside the gene matches: 0. In germline, CDR1 is MNHNY, CDR2 SVGAGI (reference sequence). The CDR3 is 14 residues long. This CDR3 reads CASSYSTGGTEAFF. DNA of the CDR3: TGTGCCAGCAGTTACTCGACAGGGGGCACTGAAGCTTTCTTT.

V usage is TRBV25-1 and J usage is TRBJ2-1; a possible D gene is TRBD1 (6 bases). The CDR3 has 15 amino acids. Trimming took off 0 bases at V and 8 bases at J, with 14 bases between the two ends. CDR1 and CDR2 (germline): MGHDK, SYGVNS. Here the CDR3 DNA reads TGTGCCAGCAGTGAATATTTGGCAGGGGATGATGAGCAGTTCTTC. Protein product: CASSEYLAGDDEQFF.

This clone was seen a single time. The V call is TRBV13, the J call TRBJ2-3; 7 positions agree with TRBD1. Germline assignment: CDR1 PRHDT and CDR2 FYEKMQ (reference sequence). J was trimmed by 0 bases and V by 5 bases; bases with no gene match: 5. CDR3 size: 15 residues. The CDR3 region is CASSPRTGSTDTQYF. The CDR3 bases are TGTGCCAGCAGCCCGCGGACAGGAAGCACAGATACGCAGTATTTT.

This sequence joins TRBV2 and TRBJ2-1; TRBD1 might be the D (5 bases). In germline, CDR1 is SNHLY, CDR2 FYNNEI. Trimming removed 10 bases at V and 0 bases at J, with 16 bases between. The CDR3 extends over 15 amino acids. CDR3 sequence (DNA): TGTGCCACCCAGGGTGGGCAGAGCTCCTACAATGAGCAGTTCTTC. Its translation: CATQGGQSSYNEQFF.

This chain joins TRBV9 and TRBJ2-1, with TRBD2 matching over 9 bases. The CDR3 is 15 amino acids. The germline V gene encodes CDR1 SGDLS and CDR2 YYNGEE. Trimming removed 1 base from V and 3 bases from J; junction bases left unmatched: 2. CDR3 coding DNA: TGTGCCAGCAGCGTATGGACTAGCGTCTACAATGAGCAGTTCTTC. Its protein product is CASSVWTSVYNEQFF.

The chain joins TRBV7-9 to TRBJ1-1; D is perhaps TRBD1 (5 bases). Trimming pared 5 bases from V and 5 bases from J, leaving 15 bases between. The CDR3 contains 14 residues. Germline CDR1 SEHNR, CDR2 FQNEAQ (reference sequence). CDR3 nucleotide sequence: TGTGCCAGCAGCCGCAGGGTTAGGCGGACTGAAGCTTTCTTT. Translated, it gives CASSRRVRRTEAFF. Full variable domain (missing parts from reference TRBV7-9 and TRBJ1-1): DTGVSQNPRHKITKRGQNVTFRCDPISEHNRLYWYRQTLGQGPEFLTYFQNEAQLEKSRLLSDRFSAERPKGSFSTLEIQRTEQGDSAMYLCASSRRVRRTEAFFGQGTRLTVV.